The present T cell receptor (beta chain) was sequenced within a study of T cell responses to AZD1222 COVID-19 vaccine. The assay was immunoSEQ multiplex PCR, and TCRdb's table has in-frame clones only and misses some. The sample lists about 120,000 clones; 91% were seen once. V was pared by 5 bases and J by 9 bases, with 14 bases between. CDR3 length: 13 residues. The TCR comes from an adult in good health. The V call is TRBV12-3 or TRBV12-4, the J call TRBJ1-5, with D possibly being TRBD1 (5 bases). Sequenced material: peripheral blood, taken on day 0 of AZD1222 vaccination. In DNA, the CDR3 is TGTGCCAGCAGTCTAAGCAGGGATCTGCCCCAGCATTTT. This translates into CASSLSRDLPQHF.